These 8 T cell receptor beta chains were all obtained from the same sample, sequenced in a study of beta chain features in type 1 diabetes. Expressed TCRB transcripts got sequenced, as all isolated RNA was reverse transcribed. The repertoire was sequenced with immunoSEQ multiplex PCR; TCRdb's copy has only in-frame clones and lacks some. The sample holds about 230,000 clones, about 9.3% seen once. The sample consisted of naive CD4+ T cells from blood. These TCRs come from a woman aged 18 to 35 in good health.

The V call is TRBV30, the J call TRBJ1-1; D remains ambiguous. CDR3 size: 11 residues. The V gene's germline CDR1 is GTSNPN and CDR2 SVGIG (reference sequence). V was clipped by 5 bases and J by 5 bases, with 9 bases between them. This CDR3 reads CAWGPRTEAFF. In DNA form, the CDR3 reads TGTGCCTGGGGCCCGAGGACTGAAGCTTTCTTT.

There are a few counts of this clone. The chain employs TRBV7-9 and TRBJ2-1; 12 bases align to TRBD2. Germline CDR1 reads SEHNR; CDR2 reads FQNEAQ (reference sequence). The CDR3 is made up of 14 amino acids. The V segment lost 4 bases and the J segment 8 bases; nucleotides outside the gene matches: 3. The CDR3 DNA sequence: TGTGCCAGCAGCTCAGGACTAGCGGGGTATGAGCAGTTCTTC. Its translation is CASSSGLAGYEQFF. The complete variable domain, with remaining parts taken from reference TRBV7-9 and TRBJ2-1, reads DTGVSQNPRHKITKRGQNVTFRCDPISEHNRLYWYRQTLGQGPEFLTYFQNEAQLEKSRLLSDRFSAERPKGSFSTLEIQRTEQGDSAMYLCASSSGLAGYEQFFGPGTRLTVL.

In its sample, this clone was seen many times. This rearrangement joins TRBV30 to TRBJ2-1; 7 bases match TRBD2. V dropped 0 bases and J dropped 5; count of bases not matched to a gene: 7. Germline CDR1 and CDR2: GTSNPN and SVGIG (reference sequence). CDR3 length: 15 residues. CDR3: CAWSVRLADNNEQFF. The CDR3 DNA follows: TGTGCCTGGAGTGTACGGCTAGCGGACAACAATGAGCAGTTCTTC.

V and J are TRBV2 and TRBJ2-3; 7 bases agree with TRBD1. Germline trimming cut 6 bases from V and 2 bases from J; bases unmatched to any gene: 11. Germline loops: CDR1 SNHLY, CDR2 FYNNEI. The CDR3 extends over 16 amino acids. The CDR3 nucleotides are TGTGCCAGCAGCGCTACGGGACAGCTGATCACAGATACGCAGTATTTT. Translation: CASSATGQLITDTQYF.

The gene calls are TRBV9 and TRBJ1-1; 9 bases fit TRBD1. Germline V CDR1 and CDR2: SGDLS, YYNGEE. The ends lost 4 bases at V and 6 bases at J; junction bases unmatched: 4. CDR3 size: 13 residues. DNA for the CDR3: TGTGCCAGCAGCTTTGGGACAGGGCCTGAAGCTTTCTTT. This codes for CASSFGTGPEAFF.

The chain links TRBV27 to TRBJ2-1; 7 bases are shared with TRBD1. Germline CDR1 reads MNHEY; CDR2 reads SMNVEV (reference sequence). Trimming cost V 5 bases and J 10 bases; bases outside gene matches: 8. CDR3 size: 13 residues. The CDR3 nucleotides read TGTGCCAGCAGTACCGCCGGGACAGCCGAGCAGTTCTTC. Translating gives CASSTAGTAEQFF.

This clone showed up just a few times. This chain links TRBV20-1 with TRBJ2-3; D is uncertain. The CDR3 runs 11 residues. The germline V gene has CDR1 DFQATT and CDR2 SNEGSKA (reference sequence). Trimming took off 0 bases at V and 8 bases at J, with 6 bases between the two ends. Here the CDR3 DNA reads TGCAGTGCTAGAGATGGCGGTACGCAGTATTTT. It translates to CSARDGGTQYF.

The V gene is TRBV6-5, the J gene TRBJ2-3, with a weak D call TRBD1 (5 bases). CDR3 length equals 15 residues. CDR1 MNHEY and CDR2 SVGAGI come from the germline V gene. With 2 bases removed from V and 2 bases from J, the gap between germline ends came to 11 bases. CDR3 in DNA: TGTGCCAGCAGTTACCAGGGCTCCCCCACAGATACGCAGTATTTT. This gives the protein CASSYQGSPTDTQYF.